This T cell receptor beta chain was captured by sequencing in a study of identical twins (dated by TCRdb to about 2016). For the wider study: The study deep-sequenced TCR alpha and beta repertoires from monozygotic twins, unrelated adults of various ages and cord blood to test whether fetal clonotypes persist. Replicate twin experiments were performed at different times using different library preparation protocols to rule out contamination.

Every donor in the study was a healthy Caucasian. Three pairs of female monozygotic twins, all aged about 18 to 30 years, made up the twin cohort. Peripheral blood mononuclear cells were used as the source from which RNA for TCR libraries was isolated. The V end loses 5 bases and the J end loses 5 bases, and a stretch of 19 bases separates them. Per the germline V gene, SGHNT is the CDR1 and YENEEA is the CDR2. The CDR3 has 16 amino acids, counting the end cysteine and phenylalanine. Just the 48-base CDR3 DNA is kept, in frame starting at base 1. What the authors observed across the whole study: Abundant cord blood beta clonotypes had fewer insertions, young adult naive repertoires showed a similar but weaker trend, and memory repertoires showed no such trend. Because the same donors could not be followed over many years, conclusions were based on cross-sectional statistical analysis. Invariant T cells such as MAIT and iNKT could partly confound zero-insertion analyses, though diverse VJ usage argued against this for most clonotypes. In monozygotic twins, recombination models systematically underestimated out-of-frame TCR alpha sharing, but the models matched the sharing seen between unrelated individuals. In beta out-of-frame sequences, excess twin sharing was weaker, because having fewer shared sequences lowered the signal-to-noise ratio. Compared with coincidental sharing between unrelated individuals, out-of-frame TCR alpha sequences shared between twins showed an excess of sequences with low generation probability.

Preparation of the library involved 5' RACE. Instrument used: Illumina HiSeq 2000. Template switching added a universal primer binding site, and the final cDNA carried a unique molecular identifier that allowed TCR cDNA molecules to be counted accurately. Specific primers in the conserved constant-segment region were used to synthesize first-strand cDNA for the TCR alpha and beta chains. Each cDNA library was double barcoded, with a SMART-Mk sample barcode plus Illumina barcodes, to control for contamination. TruSeq adapter sequences and Illumina sample barcodes were added in two successive PCR steps. The TCR alpha and beta cDNA libraries were sequenced on the Illumina HiSeq platform using custom primers. Regarding the original processing steps: Raw reads were processed with MiGEC to extract unique molecular identifiers, and MiXCR was used to determine CDR3 positions. For each individual, recombination models were inferred using an EM algorithm with the repgenHMM and IGoR tools. Shared clonotypes were analyzed with the tcR package in R, and sharing was normalized by the product of cloneset sizes. Out-of-frame nonproductive sequences were analyzed to study raw recombination free of thymic and clonal selection effects. Using fastp trimming at Q25 and MiXCR clonotype assembly, TCRdb reanalyzed the public sequencing data and kept in-frame beta chains. Rows with one shared CDR3 protein collapse into an entry with the most common genes and DNA. TCRdb, not the authors, supplied the V and J calls. The sample profile shows 550,000 to 700,000 distinct CDR3 sequences; about 20% of them were found once. The ten largest clones represent approximately 4.3% of the sample.

This clonotype has just one count. The antigen it binds to is not known. Per-nucleotide qualities are absent, and no much larger clonotype sits a single base away. A lone read offers only weak evidence. This same sample was also part of a study on T cells expressing NK-cell markers. As that second study puts it: TCR beta-chain repertoires were profiled in sorted CD3+CD56+NKG2C+, CD3+CD56+NKG2C- and CD3+CD56-NKG2C+ T-cell subsets from about 8 donors. Of the eight sequenced donors, seven were found to be HCMV-seropositive and one was found to be HCMV-seronegative. To restrict sorting to alphabetaTCR-expressing T cells, an anti-gammadeltaTCR antibody was added in several experiments. In roughly six donors, the dominant CD3+CD56+NKG2C+ clonotypes were among the top 10 CD8+ clonotypes and accounted for about 1.0-8% of CD8+ T cells. Those dominant clonotypes were again the most abundant among CD3+CD56-NKG2C+ cells in several donors, at roughly 25-60.1%. It remained unclear whether the expanded NKG2C-expressing T cell clones were specific for HCMV antigens. The study sequenced eight donors, all healthy volunteers chosen at random: three men and five women. HCMV-specific IgG was detected in serum with a commercial ELISA kit to determine HCMV serostatus. Bulk peripheral blood T-cell repertoires were additionally sequenced from unsorted PBMC for several donors. MIGEC was used to demultiplex reads and group reads by UMI, and MiTCR was used to assemble and quantify clonotypes. To exclude erroneous sequences, any TCR cDNA sequence not supported by at least two reads was discarded. Downstream repertoire analysis used the tcR package, and clonotypes were matched across fractions by CDR3 nucleotide sequence plus V segment. VDJmatch was used to annotate antigen specificity against VDJdb, with one amino acid substitution in CDR3 allowed.

Material: PBMCs. The rearranged segments are TRBV11-3 and TRBJ2-1, with the D call tentatively TRBD1 or TRBD2, each fitting 7 bases. The TCR was taken from a young woman in good health. The CDR3 in this case is CASSQGGGSLDNEQFF. The nucleotide sequence reads as follows: TGTGCCAGCAGCCAAGGGGGCGGGAGTTTGGACAATGAGCAGTTCTTC.